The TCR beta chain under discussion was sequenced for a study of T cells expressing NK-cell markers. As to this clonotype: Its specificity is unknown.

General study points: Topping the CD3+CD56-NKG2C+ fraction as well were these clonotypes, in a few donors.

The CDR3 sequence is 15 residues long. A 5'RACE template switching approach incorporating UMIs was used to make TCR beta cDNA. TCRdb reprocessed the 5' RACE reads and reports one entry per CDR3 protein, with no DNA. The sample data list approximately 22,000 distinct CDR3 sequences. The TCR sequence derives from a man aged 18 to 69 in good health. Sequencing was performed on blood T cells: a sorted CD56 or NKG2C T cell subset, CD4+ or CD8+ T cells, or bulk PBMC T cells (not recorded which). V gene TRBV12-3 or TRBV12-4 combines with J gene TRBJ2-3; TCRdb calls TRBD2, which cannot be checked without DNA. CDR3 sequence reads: CASSLDSRHTDTQYF.